The rows below give T cell receptor beta chains drawn from one sample of a study of T-cell reconstitution after alpha-beta-depleted transplantation in children. Each CDR3 protein is one row after TCRdb ran MiXCR on the PCR reads. The repertoire includes 150,000 to 200,000 distinct CDR3 sequences, about 6.4% of them detected once, and 3% sits in the top ten. The sample was PBMCs from the stem cell graft donor, taken from the stem cell graft. The receptor set was obtained from a human donor who donated a stem cell graft to a child with Wiskott-Aldrich syndrome. CDR3s leave out the opening cysteine and the closing phenylalanine or tryptophan. The order of the fields is CDR3 protein, V gene, J gene, D gene. A D gene is named only where the DNA matches it firmly.

CDR3aa: ASSLEGAPEAF
v_gene: TRBV5-1
j_gene: TRBJ1-1
d_gene: .

CDR3aa: ASSQMTGTTNEKLF
v_gene: TRBV4-2
j_gene: TRBJ1-4
d_gene: TRBD1

CDR3aa: ASSPRQGRPEAF
v_gene: TRBV27
j_gene: TRBJ1-1
d_gene: TRBD1

CDR3aa: ASSWGQGLAGYT
v_gene: TRBV6-5
j_gene: TRBJ1-2
d_gene: TRBD1

CDR3aa: ASSLRTATLLNEQF
v_gene: TRBV14
j_gene: TRBJ2-1
d_gene: .

CDR3aa: ATSRGVQDSTNEKLF
v_gene: TRBV15
j_gene: TRBJ1-4
d_gene: .

CDR3aa: ASRGRGSGSKVNEQF
v_gene: TRBV6-2/TRBV6-3
j_gene: TRBJ2-1
d_gene: .

CDR3aa: SARDSTKTGGGEKLF
v_gene: TRBV20-1
j_gene: TRBJ1-4
d_gene: TRBD1

CDR3aa: ASSLAVTNYGYT
v_gene: TRBV5-1
j_gene: TRBJ1-2
d_gene: .

CDR3aa: ASSSRGWVGRNTEAF
v_gene: TRBV18
j_gene: TRBJ1-1
d_gene: .

CDR3aa: ASSLDIGGNYGYT
v_gene: TRBV5-1
j_gene: TRBJ1-2
d_gene: .

CDR3aa: ASSYEAGGDEQY
v_gene: TRBV6-5
j_gene: TRBJ2-7
d_gene: TRBD1

CDR3aa: ASSHSTGDNSPLH
v_gene: TRBV6-5
j_gene: TRBJ1-6
d_gene: TRBD1

CDR3aa: SARDRGPGKLF
v_gene: TRBV20-1
j_gene: TRBJ1-4
d_gene: TRBD1

CDR3aa: ASRRLAGGVETQY
v_gene: TRBV27
j_gene: TRBJ2-5
d_gene: TRBD2

CDR3aa: ATGFGTYYEQY
v_gene: TRBV12-3/TRBV12-4
j_gene: TRBJ2-7
d_gene: .

CDR3aa: ASSLGWRIYSNQPQH
v_gene: TRBV5-5
j_gene: TRBJ1-5
d_gene: .

CDR3aa: ASSFSAGREQY
v_gene: TRBV27
j_gene: TRBJ2-7
d_gene: .

CDR3aa: ASSRTGVRGGSSTDTQY
v_gene: TRBV11-2
j_gene: TRBJ2-3
d_gene: .

CDR3aa: AISEGSYSPLH
v_gene: TRBV10-3
j_gene: TRBJ1-6
d_gene: .

CDR3aa: AWGTGTRTDTQY
v_gene: TRBV30
j_gene: TRBJ2-3
d_gene: TRBD1

CDR3aa: ASSASRNYGYT
v_gene: TRBV9
j_gene: TRBJ1-2
d_gene: .